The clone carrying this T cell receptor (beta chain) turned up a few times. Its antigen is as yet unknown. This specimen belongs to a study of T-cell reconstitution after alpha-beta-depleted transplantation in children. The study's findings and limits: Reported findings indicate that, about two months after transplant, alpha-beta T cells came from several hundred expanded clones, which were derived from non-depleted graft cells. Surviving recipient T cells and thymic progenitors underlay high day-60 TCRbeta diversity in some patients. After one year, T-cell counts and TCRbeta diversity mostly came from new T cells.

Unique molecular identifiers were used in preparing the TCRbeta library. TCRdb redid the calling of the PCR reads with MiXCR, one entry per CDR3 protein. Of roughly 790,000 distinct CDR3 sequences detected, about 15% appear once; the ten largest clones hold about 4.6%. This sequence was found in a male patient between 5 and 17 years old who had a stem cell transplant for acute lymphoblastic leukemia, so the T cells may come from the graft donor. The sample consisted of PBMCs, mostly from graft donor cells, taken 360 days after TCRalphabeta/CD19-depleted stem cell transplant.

The DNA of the CDR3 is TGCGCCAGCGTAGCCGGGACTATCAACAATGAGCAGTTCTTC. Translating it yields CASVAGTINNEQFF. This sequence joins TRBV10-2 and TRBJ2-1; TRBD2 matches at 7 bases. Germline CDR1 and CDR2: WSHSY and SAAADI. V lost 8 bases to trimming and J lost 5 bases; unmatched junction nucleotides: 9. CDR3 length: 14 residues.